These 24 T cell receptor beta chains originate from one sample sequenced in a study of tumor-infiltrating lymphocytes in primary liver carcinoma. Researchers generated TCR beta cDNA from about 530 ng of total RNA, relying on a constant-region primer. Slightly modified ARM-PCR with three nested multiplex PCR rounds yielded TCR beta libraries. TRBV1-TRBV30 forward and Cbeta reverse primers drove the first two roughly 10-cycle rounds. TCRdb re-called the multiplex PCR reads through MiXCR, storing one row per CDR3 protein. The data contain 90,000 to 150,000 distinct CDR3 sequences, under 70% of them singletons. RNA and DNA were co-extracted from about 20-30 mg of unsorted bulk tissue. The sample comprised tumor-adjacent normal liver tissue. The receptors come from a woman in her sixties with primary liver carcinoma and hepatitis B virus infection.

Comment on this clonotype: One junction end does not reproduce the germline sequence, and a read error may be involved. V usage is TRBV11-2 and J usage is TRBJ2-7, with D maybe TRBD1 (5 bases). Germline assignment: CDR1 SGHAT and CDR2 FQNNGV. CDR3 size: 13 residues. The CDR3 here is CDSSFQGSYEQYF. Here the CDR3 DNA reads TGTGACAGCAGCTTCCAGGGTTCGTACGAGCAGTACTTC.

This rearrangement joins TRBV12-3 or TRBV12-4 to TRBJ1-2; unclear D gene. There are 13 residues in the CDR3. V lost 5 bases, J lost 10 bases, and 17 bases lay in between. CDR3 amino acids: CASSLRTIYDYTF. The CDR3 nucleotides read TGTGCCAGCAGTCTGCGGACCATCTACGACTACACCTTC.

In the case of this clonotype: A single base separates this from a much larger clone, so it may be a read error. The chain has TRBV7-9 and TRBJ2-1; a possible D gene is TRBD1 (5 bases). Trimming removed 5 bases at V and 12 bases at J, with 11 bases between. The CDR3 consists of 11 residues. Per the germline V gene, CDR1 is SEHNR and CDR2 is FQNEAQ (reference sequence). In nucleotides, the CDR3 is TGTGCCAGCAGCCATCATCAGGGGCAGTTCTTC. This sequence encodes CASSHHQGQFF.

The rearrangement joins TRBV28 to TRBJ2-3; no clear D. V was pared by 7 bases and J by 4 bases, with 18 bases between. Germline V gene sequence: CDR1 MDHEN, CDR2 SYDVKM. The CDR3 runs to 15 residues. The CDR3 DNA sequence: TGTGCCAGCACCTCACTCGTACCTGGGGCAGATACGCAGTATTTT. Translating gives CASTSLVPGADTQYF. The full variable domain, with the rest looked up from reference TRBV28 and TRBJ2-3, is DVKVTQSSRYLVKRTGEKVFLECVQDMDHENMFWYRQDPGLGLRLIYFSYDVKMKEKGDIPEGYSVSREKKERFSLILESASTNQTSMYLCASTSLVPGADTQYFGPGTRLTVL.

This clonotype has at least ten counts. The DNA of the CDR3 is TGTGCCAGCAGCTTACGGGCCCGCCGGGACACTGAAGCTTTCTTT. It is translated as CASSLRARRDTEAFF. The chain has TRBV5-6 and TRBJ1-1; D is undetermined. The V gene's germline CDR1 is SGHDT and CDR2 YYEEEE. CDR3 size: 15 residues. Trimming cost V 2 bases and J 3 bases, with 14 bases left between them.

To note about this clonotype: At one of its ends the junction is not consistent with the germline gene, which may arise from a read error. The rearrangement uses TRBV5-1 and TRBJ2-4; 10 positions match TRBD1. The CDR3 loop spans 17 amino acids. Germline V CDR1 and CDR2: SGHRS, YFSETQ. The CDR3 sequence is CASSSGQGIRAKNIQYF. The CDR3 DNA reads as TGCGCCAGTAGCTCGGGACAGGGGATCCGAGCCAAAAACATTCAGTACTTC.

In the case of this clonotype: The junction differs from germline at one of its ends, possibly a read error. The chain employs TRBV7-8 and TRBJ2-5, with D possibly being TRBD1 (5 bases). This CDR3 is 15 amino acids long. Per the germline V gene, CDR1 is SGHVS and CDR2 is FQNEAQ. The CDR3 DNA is TGTGCCGGCAGCTTTTATGGACAAAGACAAGAGACCCAGTACTTC. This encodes CAGSFYGQRQETQYF.

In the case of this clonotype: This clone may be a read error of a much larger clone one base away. In DNA, the CDR3 is TGTGCCAGCCTCCGTATACTAGTGGGCTCATCCTACAATGAGCAGTTCTTC. Protein product: CASLRILVGSSYNEQFF. The chain is built from TRBV28 and TRBJ2-1; TRBD2 is a possible D gene (5 bases). Germline CDR1 and CDR2: MDHEN and SYDVKM. The CDR3 contains 17 residues. The ends were cut back, 8 bases at V and 1 base at J, with 21 bases in the middle.

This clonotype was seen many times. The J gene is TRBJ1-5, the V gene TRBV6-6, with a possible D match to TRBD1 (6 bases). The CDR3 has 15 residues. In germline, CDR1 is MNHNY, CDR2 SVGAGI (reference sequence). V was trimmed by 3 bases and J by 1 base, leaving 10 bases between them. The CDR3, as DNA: TGTGCCAGCAGTTATTTACAGGGAAGCAATCAGCCCCAGCATTTT. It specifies CASSYLQGSNQPQHF.

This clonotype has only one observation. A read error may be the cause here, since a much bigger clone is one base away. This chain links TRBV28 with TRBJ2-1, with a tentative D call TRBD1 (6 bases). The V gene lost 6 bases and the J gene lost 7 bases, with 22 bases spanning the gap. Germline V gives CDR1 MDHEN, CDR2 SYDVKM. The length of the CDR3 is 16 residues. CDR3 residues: CASSLRGHRARNEQFF. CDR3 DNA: TGTGCCAGCAGCCTAAGGGGCCACAGGGCTAGGAATGAGCAGTTCTTC.

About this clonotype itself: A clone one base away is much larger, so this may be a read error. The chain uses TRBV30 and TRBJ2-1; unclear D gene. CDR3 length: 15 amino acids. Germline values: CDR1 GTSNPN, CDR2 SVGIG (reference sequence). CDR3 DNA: TGTGCCTGGAGTGTACGGCGGAGCCCCTACAATGAGCAGTCCTTC. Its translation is CAWSVRRSPYNEQSF.

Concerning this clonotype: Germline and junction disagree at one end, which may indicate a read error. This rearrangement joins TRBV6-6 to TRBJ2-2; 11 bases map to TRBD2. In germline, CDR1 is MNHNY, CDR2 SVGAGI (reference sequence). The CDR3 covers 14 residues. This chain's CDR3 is CANVPGLAAGELFF. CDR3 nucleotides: TGTGCCAACGTCCCGGGACTAGCGGCCGGGGAGCTATTTTTT.

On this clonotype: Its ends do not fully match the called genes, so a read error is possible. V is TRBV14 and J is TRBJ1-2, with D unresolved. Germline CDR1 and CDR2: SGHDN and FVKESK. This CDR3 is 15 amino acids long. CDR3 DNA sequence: TGTGTCAGCAGCCTTCCCTGGACGCTGACCCATGGCTACACCTTC. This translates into CVSSLPWTLTHGYTF. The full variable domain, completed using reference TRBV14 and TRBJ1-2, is EAGVTQFPSHSVIEKGQTVTLRCDPISGHDNLYWYRRVMGKEIKFLLHFVKESKQDESGMPNNRFLAERTGGTYSTLKVQPAELEDSGVYFCVSSLPWTLTHGYTFGSGTRLTVV.

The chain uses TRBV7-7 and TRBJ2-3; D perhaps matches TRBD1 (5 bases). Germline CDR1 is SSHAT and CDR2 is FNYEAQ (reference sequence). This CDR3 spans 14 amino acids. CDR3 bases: TGTGCTAGCTGCCCCTCCCGACAGACAGATACGCAGTATTTT. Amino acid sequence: CASCPSRQTDTQYF. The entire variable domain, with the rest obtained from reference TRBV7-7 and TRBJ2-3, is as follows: GAGVSQSPRYKVTKRGQDVTLRCDPISSHATLYWYQQALGQGPEFLTYFNYEAQPDKSGLPSDRFSAERPEGSISTLTIQRTEQRDSAMYRCASCPSRQTDTQYFGPGTRLTVL.

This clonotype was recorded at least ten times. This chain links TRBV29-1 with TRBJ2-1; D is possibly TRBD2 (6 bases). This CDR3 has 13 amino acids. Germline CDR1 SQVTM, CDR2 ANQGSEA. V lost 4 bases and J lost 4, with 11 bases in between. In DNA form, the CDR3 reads TGCAGCGTTGTTCGGCGGGGATACAATGAGCAGTTCTTC. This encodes CSVVRRGYNEQFF.

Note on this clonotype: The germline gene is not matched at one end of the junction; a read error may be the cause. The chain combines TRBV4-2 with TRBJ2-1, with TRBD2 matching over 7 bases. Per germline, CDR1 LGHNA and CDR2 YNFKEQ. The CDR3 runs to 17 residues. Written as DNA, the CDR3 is TGCTCCAGCAGCCAAGATCCGGCTAGCGGAGCATACAATGAGCAGTTCTTC. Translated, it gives CSSSQDPASGAYNEQFF.

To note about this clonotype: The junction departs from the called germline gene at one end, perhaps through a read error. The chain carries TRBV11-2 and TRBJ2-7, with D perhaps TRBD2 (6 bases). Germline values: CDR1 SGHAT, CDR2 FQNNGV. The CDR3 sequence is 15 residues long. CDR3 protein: CANSLLTGVIYELYF. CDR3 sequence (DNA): TGTGCCAACAGCTTATTGACGGGAGTGATCTACGAGCTATACTTC.

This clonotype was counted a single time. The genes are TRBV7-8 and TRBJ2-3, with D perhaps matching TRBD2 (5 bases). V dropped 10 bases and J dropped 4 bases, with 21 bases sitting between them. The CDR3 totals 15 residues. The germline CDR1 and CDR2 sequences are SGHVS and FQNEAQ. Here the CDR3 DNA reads TGTGCCAACAGTGATAGTCTAGCTGGTGCAGATACGCAGTATTTT. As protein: CANSDSLAGADTQYF.

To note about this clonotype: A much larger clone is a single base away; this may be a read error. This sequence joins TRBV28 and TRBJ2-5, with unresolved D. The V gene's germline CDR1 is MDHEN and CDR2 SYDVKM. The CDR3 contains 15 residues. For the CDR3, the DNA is TGTGCCAGCAACCCGGTCCACCCCCGAGGAGAGACCAAGTACTTC. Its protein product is CASNPVHPRGETKYF.

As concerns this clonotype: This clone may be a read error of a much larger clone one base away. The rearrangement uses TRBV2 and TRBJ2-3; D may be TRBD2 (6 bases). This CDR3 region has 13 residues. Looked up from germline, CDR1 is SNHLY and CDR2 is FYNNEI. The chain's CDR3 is CTSMGGSTDTQYF. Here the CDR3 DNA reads TGTACCAGCATGGGGGGATCCACAGATACGCAGTATTTT.

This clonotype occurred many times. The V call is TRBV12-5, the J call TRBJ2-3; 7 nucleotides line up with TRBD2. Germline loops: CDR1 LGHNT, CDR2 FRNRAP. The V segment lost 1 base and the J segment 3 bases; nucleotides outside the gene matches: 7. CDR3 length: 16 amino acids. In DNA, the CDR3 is TGTGCTAGTGGTTTGGGGGCCCGGACTAGGACAGATACGCAGTATTTT. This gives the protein CASGLGARTRTDTQYF.

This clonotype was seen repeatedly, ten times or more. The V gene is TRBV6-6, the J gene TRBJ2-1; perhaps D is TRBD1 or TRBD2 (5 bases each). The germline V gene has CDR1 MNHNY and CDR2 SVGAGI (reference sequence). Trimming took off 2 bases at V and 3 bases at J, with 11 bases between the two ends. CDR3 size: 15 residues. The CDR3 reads CASSYGTTGYNEQFF. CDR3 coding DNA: TGTGCCAGCAGTTACGGGACGACTGGCTACAATGAGCAGTTCTTC.

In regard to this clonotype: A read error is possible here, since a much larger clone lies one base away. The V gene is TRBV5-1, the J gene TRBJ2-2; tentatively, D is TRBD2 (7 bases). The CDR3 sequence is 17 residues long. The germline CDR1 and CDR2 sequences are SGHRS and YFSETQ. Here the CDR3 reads CASSTGGGRGNTWELFF. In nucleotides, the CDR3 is TGCGCCAGCAGCACAGGCGGGGGCAGGGGAAACACCTGGGAGCTGTTTTTT.

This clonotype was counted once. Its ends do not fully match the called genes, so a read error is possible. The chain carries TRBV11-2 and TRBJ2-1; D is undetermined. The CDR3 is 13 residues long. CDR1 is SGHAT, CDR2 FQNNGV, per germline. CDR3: CVSSSPLENEQFF. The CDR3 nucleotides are TGTGTCAGCAGCTCACCCTTAGAGAATGAGCAGTTCTTC.